Listed below are T cell receptor beta chains from one sample, sequenced in a study of shared clonotypes between healthy human individuals. Using immunoSEQ multiplex PCR, the repertoire was profiled, and TCRdb retains in-frame clones only, with some absent. The sample carries about 2.4 million clones, just over 90% recorded once. The sequenced sample was naive CD4+ T cells sorted from blood. The receptors shown here come from a man younger than 30 in good health. Both conserved end residues are part of each CDR3. A D gene is named only where the DNA matches it firmly. Clone size, where shown, is once, few, many, or a class for clones that have expanded.

>TRBJ2-5|once|14|-|TRBV18
TGTGCCAGCTCACCACTCAGGGCCAAAGAGACCCAGTACTTC
CASSPLRAKETQYF
>TRBJ1-6|few|15|TRBD1|TRBV2
TGTGCCAGCAGTGGCCGGGACAGGGGGCTTTCACCCCTCCACTTT
CASSGRDRGLSPLHF
>TRBJ2-3|-|15|TRBD2|TRBV19
TGTGCCAGTAGCCCGCGACTAGCGGGCACAGATACGCAGTATTTT
CASSPRLAGTDTQYF
>TRBJ1-1|-|16|-|TRBV6-6
TGTGCCAGCAGTCCACTCCAATACACAGTGAACACTGAAGCTTTCTTT
CASSPLQYTVNTEAFF
>TRBJ2-5|-|16|TRBD1|TRBV5-6
TGTGCCAGCAGCTTAACAGGGGAGTTAGCGAGGGAGACCCAGTACTTC
CASSLTGELARETQYF
>TRBJ1-2|few|16|TRBD1|TRBV6-5
TGTGCCAGCAGTTATGCCGGGACAGGGGGCATCTATGGCTACACCTTC
CASSYAGTGGIYGYTF
>TRBJ2-2|-|14|-|TRBV19
TGTGCCAGTAGTATTGGACAATCCACCGGGGAGCTGTTTTTT
CASSIGQSTGELFF
>TRBJ2-3|-|15|TRBD1|TRBV10-1
TGCGCCAGTAAACCGGGACAGGGGGGCGCAGATACGCAGTATTTT
CASKPGQGGADTQYF
>TRBJ2-5|-|18|TRBD2|TRBV6-1
TGTGCCAGCAGTGCTACCCCTAGAACTAGCGGGGCCAAGGAGACCCAGTACTTC
CASSATPRTSGAKETQYF
>TRBJ1-3|-|16|-|TRBV6-5
TGTGCCAGCAGTTACTCGAAAGGGCTTGGGGGAAACACCATATATTTT
CASSYSKGLGGNTIYF
>TRBJ2-3|-|13|-|TRBV9
TGTGCCAGCACGCGGGGTACCACAGATACGCAGTATTTT
CASTRGTTDTQYF
>TRBJ2-1|-|16|TRBD2|TRBV7-2
TGTGCCAGCAGCCCTCCGGGACTAGCGGGAGTCAATGAGCAGTTCTTC
CASSPPGLAGVNEQFF
>TRBJ2-2|-|13|-|TRBV7-2
TGTGCCGCGGGGAGTTCCCCTCCCGGGGAGCTGTTTTTT
CAAGSSPPGELFF
>TRBJ1-3|-|16|TRBD1|TRBV5-1
TGCGCCAGCAGCTCGATGACAGGGGGCATTGGAAACACCATATATTTT
CASSSMTGGIGNTIYF
>TRBJ2-5|-|17|TRBD1|TRBV14
TGTGCCAGCAGCCTTTTCTGGACAGGGGCAAGCCAAGAGACCCAGTACTTC
CASSLFWTGASQETQYF
>TRBJ2-3|once|12|-|TRBV5-1
TGCGCCAGCAGCTACGACCGGGATACGCAGTATTTT
CASSYDRDTQYF
>TRBJ2-2|-|15|TRBD2|TRBV27
TGTGCCAGCAGTTTGTCTAGCGGGAGTTCCGGGGAGCTGTTTTTT
CASSLSSGSSGELFF
>TRBJ2-1|-|15|-|TRBV25-1
TGTGCCAGCAGAGTGGGGGCAGGGTTCCCTAATGAGCAGTTCTTC
CASRVGAGFPNEQFF
>TRBJ2-7|-|12|-|TRBV7-9
TGTGCCAGCAGCCGCGTGGTGTACGAGCAGTACTTC
CASSRVVYEQYF
>TRBJ2-1|-|15|TRBD2|TRBV5-4
TGTGCCAGCACCGAAGGAGCGGGGGGCCGGGATGAGCAGTTCTTC
CASTEGAGGRDEQFF
>TRBJ1-1|-|13|-|TRBV4-3
TGCGCCAGCAGCCAGAACAGGAACACTGAAGCTTTCTTT
CASSQNRNTEAFF
>TRBJ2-1|-|13|-|TRBV7-2
TGTGCCAGCAGCCAAAGAAGCGGGCTGGGGCAGTTCTTC
CASSQRSGLGQFF
>TRBJ1-1|-|14|-|TRBV29-1
TGCAGCGTTGCCGATGTGGGGGGGAACACTGAAGCTTTCTTT
CSVADVGGNTEAFF
>TRBJ1-5|once|16|-|TRBV7-9
TGTGCCAGCAGCTTAGGGGAGACTTCGGCCGATCAGCCCCAGCATTTT
CASSLGETSADQPQHF
>TRBJ2-7|-|13|-|TRBV6-5
TGTGCCAGCAGTGACTTACTCGGCTACGAGCAGTACTTC
CASSDLLGYEQYF
>TRBJ2-3|-|15|TRBD2|TRBV7-2
TGTGCCAGCAGCCCAAGCGGGAGTAGGACAGATACGCAGTATTTT
CASSPSGSRTDTQYF
>TRBJ2-4|-|14|-|TRBV6-5
TGTGCCAGCAGTCCCGGCCTAGCCAAAAACATTCAGTACTTC
CASSPGLAKNIQYF
>TRBJ2-3|-|14|TRBD1|TRBV5-6
TGTGCCAGCAGCTCCGGGACAGGCGTAGATACGCAGTATTTT
CASSSGTGVDTQYF
>TRBJ1-1|-|12|TRBD1|TRBV9
TGTGCCAGCAGCCCAGGACAGGGGGGAGCTTTCTTT
CASSPGQGGAFF
>TRBJ2-7|-|12|-|TRBV6-6
TGTGCCAGCAGTACACAGGGATCCGAGCAGTACTTC
CASSTQGSEQYF
>TRBJ2-4|-|16|TRBD2|TRBV13
TGTGCCAGCAGCTTAGGCAGCGGGGGTCTTAAAAACATTCAGTACTTC
CASSLGSGGLKNIQYF
>TRBJ1-6|-|14|-|TRBV5-1
TGCGCCAGCAGCTTAGGAGGGGACGGATCACCCCTCCACTTT
CASSLGGDGSPLHF
>TRBJ1-4|-|16|-|TRBV10-3
TGTGCCATCAGTGAGTCCAAGGGTTTGACTGCTGAAAAACTGTTTTTT
CAISESKGLTAEKLFF
>TRBJ1-2|few|15|TRBD1|TRBV30
TGTGCCTGGAGTCCCACTAGGACAGGGCTGGAGGGCTACACCTTC
CAWSPTRTGLEGYTF
>TRBJ2-7|-|13|TRBD1|TRBV5-6
TGTGCCAGTTCCGACAGGGTATCCTACGAGCAGTACTTC
CASSDRVSYEQYF
>TRBJ2-7|-|14|-|TRBV7-2
TGTGCCAGCAGCTTAGACAGTGAGGCCTACGAGCAGTACTTC
CASSLDSEAYEQYF
>TRBJ1-1|-|14|-|TRBV2
TGTGCCAGCAGTCTACAGGGACTTAACACTGAAGCTTTCTTT
CASSLQGLNTEAFF
>TRBJ2-5|-|16|-|TRBV2
TGTGCCAGCAGTGGACTTGGTTTTGAAGTCCAAGAGACCCAGTACTTC
CASSGLGFEVQETQYF
>TRBJ2-7|-|14|TRBD1|TRBV5-1
TGCGCCAGCAGCTTTGGGACAGCCTCCTACGAGCAGTACTTC
CASSFGTASYEQYF
>TRBJ2-2|-|11|-|TRBV7-2
TGTGCCAGCAGCCCCGCCGGGGAGCTGTTTTTT
CASSPAGELFF
>TRBJ2-2|-|18|TRBD2|TRBV5-4
TGTGCCAGCAGGACCGGGACTAGCGGGAGTATCTTAACCGGGGAGCTGTTTTTT
CASRTGTSGSILTGELFF
>TRBJ2-5|once|15|TRBD1|TRBV5-4
TGTGCCAGCAGCTTGACCGGACAGGGTCAAGAGACCCAGTACTTC
CASSLTGQGQETQYF
>TRBJ1-3|-|15|-|TRBV9
TGTGCCAGCAGTATCCGTTCAGGGACGGGAAACACCATATATTTT
CASSIRSGTGNTIYF
>TRBJ2-2|-|13|-|TRBV6-5
TGTGCCAGCACCAACACGAACACCGGGGAGCTGTTTTTT
CASTNTNTGELFF
>TRBJ1-6|-|12|-|TRBV6-6
TGTGCCAGCAGCCTAGTTAATTCACCCCTCCACTTT
CASSLVNSPLHF
>TRBJ2-1|once|18|-|TRBV30
TGTGCCCAACTATCCTTTACTAGCAGTTATAGGCCCTGCAATGAGCAGTTCTTC
CAQLSFTSSYRPCNEQFF
>TRBJ2-7|-|15|-|TRBV19
TGTGCCAGTAGTATAAGTGTGGGGAGCTCCTACGAGCAGTACTTC
CASSISVGSSYEQYF